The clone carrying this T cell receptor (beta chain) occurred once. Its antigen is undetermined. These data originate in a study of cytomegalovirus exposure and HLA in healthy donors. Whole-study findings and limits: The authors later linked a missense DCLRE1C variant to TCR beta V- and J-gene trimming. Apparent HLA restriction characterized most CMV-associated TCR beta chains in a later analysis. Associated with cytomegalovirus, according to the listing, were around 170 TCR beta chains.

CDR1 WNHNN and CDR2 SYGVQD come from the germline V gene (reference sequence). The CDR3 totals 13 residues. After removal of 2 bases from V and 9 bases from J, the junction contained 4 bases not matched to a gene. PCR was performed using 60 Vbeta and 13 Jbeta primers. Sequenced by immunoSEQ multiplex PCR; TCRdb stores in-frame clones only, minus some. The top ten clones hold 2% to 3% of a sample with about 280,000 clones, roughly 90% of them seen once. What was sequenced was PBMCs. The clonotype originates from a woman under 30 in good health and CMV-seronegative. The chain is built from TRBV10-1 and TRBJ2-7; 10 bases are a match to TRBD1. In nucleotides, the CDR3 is TGCGCCAGCAGTGAGAGGACAGGGGGGCGGCAGTACTTC. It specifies CASSERTGGRQYF.